This TCR beta chain is drawn from a study of regulatory T cells in long-lasting Graves disease. Building the TCR beta libraries relied on iRepertoire HTBI primers, and CDR3 regions underwent Arm-PCR. Each CDR3 protein gets one entry after TCRdb re-called the multiplex PCR reads with MiXCR. The sample lists around 420,000 distinct CDR3 sequences, roughly 15% seen once, with about 20% in the top ten. The sample's time point: newly diagnosed GD, antithyroid drugs for less than 3 months. Construction of the TCR library relied on RNA isolated from PBMCs. The CDR3 spans 15 residues. V dropped 1 base and J dropped 6 bases, with 13 bases sitting between them. Looked up from germline, CDR1 is MGHRA and CDR2 is YSYEKL.

Material: peripheral blood mononuclear cells (PBMCs), obtained at new diagnosis, from a patient treated with antithyroid drugs. The genes are TRBV4-1 and TRBJ1-5; possibly TRBD1 for D (5 bases). The TCR originated in a female donor with Graves disease. CDR3 sequence (DNA): TGCGCCAGCAGCCAAGTGGTAGGGGCAAGTCAGCCCCAGCATTTT. Protein product: CASSQVVGASQPQHF.